This T cell receptor (beta chain) appears in the sequencing data of a study of shared clonotypes between healthy human individuals (dated by TCRdb to 2020 to 2021). Notes on the research overall: A couple of women and a few men aged 18 to 49 years were included in the cohort. For each donor, CD4 naive and CD4 memory were each run on three plates, CD8 naive on two plates, and CD8 memory on one plate. The study deeply sequenced blood TCR repertoires of about 5 healthy adults to estimate repertoire size and the extent of clonotype sharing between individuals. To increase sequencing depth and limit assay-specific biases, TCR repertoire library preparation and sequencing were carried out by different laboratories using diverse techniques. Leukapheresis yielded between about 0.9 and 8.9 billion PBMCs per donor.

TCR CDR3 regions were amplified from genomic DNA by multiplex PCR using the deep immunoSEQ assay. Genomic DNA extracted from each cell subset was distributed evenly over all wells of several immunoSEQ 96-well plates, and each plate served as one replicate. For sorted subsets, 200 ng of genomic DNA, equivalent to tens of thousands of T cell genomes, went into each replicate PCR. Purified libraries were quantified with a Qubit 3.0 fluorometer, sized on a Bioanalyzer 2100, and re-quantified with the KAPA Library Quantification kit. Every immunoSEQ 96-well plate was sequenced on a separate single-read 150-cycle Illumina NextSeq 550 flow cell. The study's own analysis went as follows. Because the immunoSEQ output included only junctional sequences and no quality scores, the filtering could not be the same as the filtering used for full-length reads. To assign V/J genes and CDR3, sequences were annotated using PyIR, a Python wrapper for IgBLAST v1.9, with IMGT germline references. Reads were filtered out if the reads had weak V/J assignments (E-value above 1e-6), no CDR3, stop codons, out-of-frame junctions, or ambiguous translated residues. V3J clonotypes were defined as sequences sharing an identical inferred V gene, J gene, and CDR3 amino acid sequence. To compute the percentage overlap between repertoires, the number of shared unique clonotypes was divided by the size of the smaller repertoire. Richness of each repertoire was evaluated using RTK rarefaction, the Chao1 estimator, and Recon v2.1 estimates of unobserved clonotypes. For all TCRbeta clonotypes obtained by the gDNA method from a handful of donors, generation probabilities were computed with OLGA. In its TCRdb copy, this immuneACCESS table keeps in-frame sequences only and misses some clones. Where compared with another copy, unresolved V genes explain less than half of these, and the others have no known cause. The V and J calls and clone size were taken over from that table, and D and trimming were inferred from the DNA. This sample comprises 1.5 million to 2.5 million clones, about 95% of them detected only once. The top ten hold more than 0.95% of the sample.

Details on this clone: The antigen it recognizes is unknown. No much larger clonotype is one base removed from it; base qualities were not supplied. The sample carries other DNA sequences with the same CDR3.

For the CD8 naive samples, CD45RO-negative cells were positively selected for CCR7, yielding a CD45RA+CCR7+ population from which TemRA cells were excluded. The donors were healthy, HIV-negative adults who had no recently reported acute infections or vaccinations. All donors were Caucasian adults living in Nashville, Tennessee, USA. Blood was obtained by leukapheresis, after which PBMCs were separated by Ficoll-Histopaque density gradient centrifugation and cryopreserved in liquid nitrogen vapor phase. Analytical flow cytometry was used to check the purity and quantity of each magnetically sorted T cell population. From each sorted fraction, genomic DNA was isolated and quantified by UV absorbance on a Nanodrop 2000c. The junction shows trimming of 2 bases on V and 2 bases on J, plus 7 bases between the germline ends. CDR1 and CDR2 (LNHDA, SQIVND) derive from the germline V gene (reference sequence). From the cysteine through the phenylalanine, the CDR3 covers 13 amino acids. The CDR3 DNA has 39 bases and is translated from base 1.

Summary of the overall study and its limitations: Estimated clonotype richness was generally larger for naive than for memory subsets. Pairwise subsampling led to the expectation that sequencing depth would affect the degree of clonotype sharing among donors. Sampling was limited to blood, and TCR repertoires in tissue likely differ from TCR repertoires in blood. Even with the large sequencing depth, rarefaction of the sorted-subset datasets indicated that sequencing was incomplete. Because the study included only a small number of donors, the genetic and exposure-history diversity represented was limited. Higher generation probabilities were observed for clonotypes shared by all four sorted-subset donors than for non-shared clonotypes. When a handful of donors were compared, the shared fraction of clonotypes was about 5.4% for naive CD4, 3.5% to 4% for naive CD8, roughly 2.5% for memory CD4, and around 0.4% for memory CD8.

The source is a man between 18 and 29 years old in good health. The sequenced sample was naive CD8+ T cells sorted from blood. Taken with the paper, the label for cell subset or site translates to: CD45RA+CCR7+. The sequence joins TRBV19 to TRBJ2-7, with the D gene too uncertain to name. The encoded CDR3 is CASSIRPTYEQYF. The DNA sequence follows: TGTGCCAGTAGTATAAGGCCCACCTACGAGCAGTACTTC.